This T cell receptor beta chain was observed in a study of cytomegalovirus exposure and HLA in healthy donors. The study, taken as a whole, reports: TRBV6-2, TRBV6-3 and some other V segments were unresolvable in 87-base-pair reads.

Comment on this clone: The target antigen is unknown.

The germline V gene has CDR1 MDHEN and CDR2 SYDVKM. There are 13 residues in the CDR3. The V gene lost 7 bases and the J gene lost 3 bases, with 12 bases spanning the gap. With 60 Vbeta and 13 Jbeta primers, the PCR was carried out. Only in-frame clones appear in the TCRdb table, and some are missing; sequencing was by immunoSEQ multiplex PCR. Altogether under 250,000 clones are present, around 81% being singletons, with the ten largest covering roughly 10%. The genes are TRBV28 and TRBJ1-1, with no clear D. Sequencing was performed on PBMCs. The source is a woman aged 45-60 years in good health and CMV-seropositive. The chain's CDR3 is CASKFSPDTEAFF. Here the CDR3 DNA reads TGTGCCAGCAAATTCTCCCCGGACACTGAAGCTTTCTTT.